Listed below are T cell receptor beta chains from one sample, sequenced in a study of T-cell memory formation after mild COVID-19. TCRdb passed the 5' RACE reads through MiXCR, listing each CDR3 protein once. The data contain hundreds of thousands of distinct CDR3 sequences, 25% to 30% of them singletons. Sequenced input: PBMCs or a T cell subset sorted from them (not recorded which). The receptors derive from an adult woman who had mild COVID-19 (a few samples of this study predate the infection). Cell type and time point are not known. The CDR3 runs from the conserved cysteine through the conserved F or W. The order of the fields is V gene, J gene, D gene, clone size, CDR3 DNA, CDR3 protein. D genes are given only for firm matches. Size is omitted from some rows. Given values are once, few, many or a class for expanded clones.

V: TRBV14
J: TRBJ1-4
D: -
size: few
DNA: TGTGCCAGCAGCCATCCCAATGGTGAAAAACTGTTTTTT
CDR3: CASSHPNGEKLFF

V: TRBV7-8
J: TRBJ1-5
D: -
size: -
DNA: TGTGCCAGCCATTACGGGGGACGAAGCAATCAGCCCCAGCATTTT
CDR3: CASHYGGRSNQPQHF

V: TRBV6-1
J: TRBJ1-4
D: -
size: few
DNA: TGTGCCAGCACGGCAGGGCAGTTCTTCACTAATGAAAAACTGTTTTTT
CDR3: CASTAGQFFTNEKLFF

V: TRBV7-9
J: TRBJ2-2
D: -
size: -
DNA: TGTGCCAGCAGTGCGGCGGGGAACACCGGGGAGCTGTTTTTT
CDR3: CASSAAGNTGELFF

V: TRBV29-1
J: TRBJ1-2
D: TRBD1
size: -
DNA: TGCAGCGTTGACCGACAGGGGGCTAACTATGGCTACACCTTC
CDR3: CSVDRQGANYGYTF

V: TRBV7-7
J: TRBJ2-1
D: -
size: -
DNA: TGTGCCAGCAGCCCGACCCCTGGGGATGAGCAGTTCTTC
CDR3: CASSPTPGDEQFF

V: TRBV7-2
J: TRBJ2-7
D: -
size: -
DNA: TGTGCCAGCAGCCCACCGAGGTATGTCTACGAGCAGTACTTC
CDR3: CASSPPRYVYEQYF

V: TRBV5-1
J: TRBJ1-1
D: -
size: -
DNA: TGCGCCAGCAGCGCTTACAGGGCGGAGACTGAAGCTTTCTTT
CDR3: CASSAYRAETEAFF

V: TRBV4-1
J: TRBJ1-1
D: -
size: -
DNA: TGCGCCAGCAGCCAAGATTTAGCTTCCCCGGACCGGGGCGCTTTCTTT
CDR3: CASSQDLASPDRGAFF

V: TRBV21-1
J: TRBJ2-5
D: -
size: -
DNA: TGTGCCAGCAGCAAAGAAGGGTTGGGACCCGAAGAGACCCAGTACTTC
CDR3: CASSKEGLGPEETQYF

V: TRBV5-1
J: TRBJ2-5
D: -
size: few
DNA: TGCGCCAGCAGCTTGTGGGAGCAAGAGACCCAGTACTTC
CDR3: CASSLWEQETQYF

V: TRBV15
J: TRBJ1-2
D: -
size: -
DNA: TGTGCCACCAGCAGAGATCTTACGAGCTACACCTTC
CDR3: CATSRDLTSYTF

V: TRBV7-3
J: TRBJ2-3
D: -
size: few
DNA: TGTGCCAGCTCCATGCGGGGGCCAGGGAAAAATACGCAGTATTTT
CDR3: CASSMRGPGKNTQYF

V: TRBV7-2
J: TRBJ2-1
D: TRBD2
size: -
DNA: TGTGCCAGCAGCTCCCATCGGACTAGCGGGAGGTTTTTCAATGAGCAGTTCTTC
CDR3: CASSSHRTSGRFFNEQFF

V: TRBV9
J: TRBJ2-1
D: -
size: -
DNA: TGTGCCAGCAGCGTTTACGGAAGCTCCTACAATGAGCAGTTCTTC
CDR3: CASSVYGSSYNEQFF

V: TRBV7-9
J: TRBJ1-1
D: -
size: few
DNA: TGTGCCAGCAGCTTAGCCTGGGACGCAACTGAAGCTTTCTTT
CDR3: CASSLAWDATEAFF

V: TRBV29-1
J: TRBJ2-7
D: TRBD2
size: few
DNA: TGCAGCGGTGGAGGGACTAGCGGCTACGAGCAGTACTTC
CDR3: CSGGGTSGYEQYF

V: TRBV6-6
J: TRBJ2-5
D: -
size: -
DNA: TGTGCCAGCAGTTACTCGCAGGGTAACTTCCAAGAGACCCAGTACTTC
CDR3: CASSYSQGNFQETQYF

V: TRBV5-5
J: TRBJ2-7
D: TRBD2
size: -
DNA: TGTTCCAGCAGCTTGATGGCTAGCGGGAGTTACGAGCAGTACTTC
CDR3: CSSSLMASGSYEQYF

V: TRBV11-3
J: TRBJ1-1
D: -
size: few
DNA: TGTGCCAGCAGCTTAGATTCGGGGGCTGCCTCCGTATTGACTGAAGCTTTCTTT
CDR3: CASSLDSGAASVLTEAFF

V: TRBV7-6
J: TRBJ2-3
D: -
size: -
DNA: TGTGCCAGCAGCTCCATTGGGGACGGGGGCACAGATACGCAGTATTTT
CDR3: CASSSIGDGGTDTQYF

V: TRBV6-2/TRBV6-3
J: TRBJ2-1
D: -
size: -
DNA: TGTGCCAGCAGTTCCGGGCCCTCTCAAAGGGGGGAGCAGTTCTTC
CDR3: CASSSGPSQRGEQFF

V: TRBV19
J: TRBJ2-1
D: TRBD2
size: -
DNA: TGTGCCAGTAGTCGGGATAGCGGGAGTACTGAGCAGTTCTTC
CDR3: CASSRDSGSTEQFF

V: TRBV24-1
J: TRBJ2-2
D: -
size: -
DNA: TGTGCCACCACAGGGTTCGGCACCGGGGAGCTGTTTTTT
CDR3: CATTGFGTGELFF

V: TRBV4-2
J: TRBJ1-6
D: -
size: few
DNA: TGTGCCAGCAGCCAACGGCAAGGGGGGTCCCTCCACTTT
CDR3: CASSQRQGGSLHF

V: TRBV12-3/TRBV12-4
J: TRBJ1-5
D: TRBD1
size: few
DNA: TGTGCCAGCAGTCCCGGGACAGGGGGTGCTCATTTT
CDR3: CASSPGTGGAHF